This entry lists 17 T cell receptor beta chains sequenced from one sample in a study of blood T cells in healthy people across ages (dated by TCRdb to between 2014 and 2016). The library was generated by 5' RACE. The reads were generated on an Illumina HiSeq 2500. The second PCR ran for roughly 7 to 11 cycles and used a J-beta primer mix along with a sample-barcoded 5' primer. Clones were called with MiXCR by TCRdb after fastp trimmed the public reads at Q25, and only in-frame beta chains were retained. Identical CDR3 proteins give one entry, which carries the most common genes and DNA. The sample table records fewer than 900,000 distinct CDR3 sequences; 40% to 45% of these occur just once. Of the sample, about 20% is held by the ten largest clones. The source material was blood. Source of these receptors: a woman aged 55-69 years in good health.

The chain is built from TRBV5-6 and TRBJ2-5; no clear D gene. The end of the DNA aligns better with TRBJ2-1, so the J call may be wrong. Germline assignment: CDR1 SGHDT and CDR2 YYEEEE. There are 13 residues in the CDR3. The CDR3 DNA is TGTGCCAGCAGCGTGGTAGGGCAAGAGACCCAGTTCTTC. Amino acids: CASSVVGQETQFF.

This clonotype was detected many times. V gene TRBV6-5 combines with J gene TRBJ2-5; no definite D call. Trimming left V 6 bases short and J 2 bases short, with 10 bases between. Germline V CDR1 and CDR2: MNHEY, SVGAGI. The CDR3 has 13 residues. DNA for the CDR3: TGTGCCAGCAGCGTGACACTACAAGAGACCCAGTACTTC. Its protein product is CASSVTLQETQYF.

Only a few counts were recorded for this clonotype. The chain employs TRBV20-1 and TRBJ1-2; the match to TRBD1 covers 9 bases. Per germline, CDR1 DFQATT and CDR2 SNEGSKA (reference sequence). The V and J ends lost 3 bases and 4 bases, in that order; junction bases with no gene match: 3. The CDR3 consists of 13 residues. In DNA, the CDR3 is TGCAGTGCTAGGGGACAGGGAGGCTATGGCTACACCTTC. It encodes CSARGQGGYGYTF.

This clonotype was seen a few times. The chain uses TRBV6-5 and TRBJ1-4; D gene ambiguous. CDR1 is MNHEY, CDR2 SVGAGI, per germline. The V end lost 5 bases, the J end lost 6 bases, and 16 bases lay between the germline ends. CDR3 length: 15 amino acids. The CDR3 region is CASSTTVSFYEKLFF. Written as DNA, the CDR3 is TGTGCCAGCAGTACCACAGTCTCTTTCTATGAAAAACTGTTTTTT.

The rearrangement uses TRBV7-9 and TRBJ2-1, with TRBD1 matching 7 bases. Germline lookup yields CDR1 SEHNR and CDR2 FQNEAQ (reference sequence). Losses at the gene ends were 3 bases for V and 8 bases for J; bases not matched to a gene: 10. CDR3 length: 15 residues. For the CDR3, the DNA is TGTGCCAGCAGCTTCAAGGACAGGCTCGGGGATGAGCAGTTCTTC. Translated: CASSFKDRLGDEQFF.

This chain uses TRBV20-1 with TRBJ2-3; tentatively, D is TRBD2 (6 bases). This CDR3 spans 14 amino acids. Trimming pared 3 bases from V and 3 bases from J, leaving 13 bases between. Germline CDR1 DFQATT, CDR2 SNEGSKA (reference sequence). This chain's CDR3 is CSASDEGRTDTQYF. Here the CDR3 DNA reads TGCAGTGCTAGCGACGAGGGGAGGACAGATACGCAGTATTTT.

The gene calls are TRBV7-2 and TRBJ2-1; 7 bases are shared with TRBD1. The CDR3 has 16 residues. In germline, CDR1 is SGHTA, CDR2 FQGNSA. Germline trimming cut 5 bases from V and 3 bases from J; bases unmatched to any gene: 10. CDR3 nucleotides: TGTGCCAGCAGCCCACTGACAGGGTTAGACTACAATGAGCAGTTCTTC. Translation gives CASSPLTGLDYNEQFF.

The chain combines TRBV4-1 with TRBJ1-3, with D maybe TRBD1 (5 bases). The germline V gene encodes CDR1 MGHRA and CDR2 YSYEKL. With 0 bases removed from V and 2 bases from J, the gap between germline ends came to 8 bases. This CDR3 is built from 15 residues. CDR3 nucleotide sequence: TGCGCCAGCAGCCAAGATGGGACTGCTGGAAACACCATATATTTT. Its protein product is CASSQDGTAGNTIYF.

This clonotype turned up a few times. CDR3 sequence: CATSRDLSVGVNEQFF. The CDR3 DNA sequence: TGTGCCACCAGCAGAGATTTGTCCGTGGGGGTGAATGAGCAGTTCTTC. V and J are TRBV15 and TRBJ2-1; the D call may be TRBD1 or TRBD2 (5 bases each). Germline CDR1 and CDR2: LNHNV and YYDKDF (reference sequence). The CDR3 runs to 16 residues. Trimming left V 0 bases short and J 7 bases short, with 16 bases between.

V usage is TRBV7-2 and J usage is TRBJ2-7, with 7 positions matching TRBD1. After removal of 5 bases from V and 5 bases from J, the junction contained 6 bases not matched to a gene. Germline-derived CDR1 and CDR2 are SGHTA and FQGNSA. CDR3 size: 13 residues. In DNA, the CDR3 is TGTGCCAGCAGCCGGGACAGAAAGAACGAGCAGTACTTC. It is translated as CASSRDRKNEQYF.

This clonotype was counted a few times. The chain is built from TRBV6-4 and TRBJ2-1; 10 bases fit TRBD2. V gave up 4 bases and J gave up 8 bases; unmatched junction bases: 8. CDR1 is MRHNA and CDR2 is SNTAGT in the germline V gene. There are 15 residues in the CDR3. The CDR3 DNA sequence: TGTGCCAGCAGTGTGGGTCTAGCGGGAGCTGATGAGCAGTTCTTC. Its protein product is CASSVGLAGADEQFF.

This clonotype was seen only a few times. V and J are TRBV4-3 and TRBJ2-1; 11 bases line up with TRBD2. Germline CDR1 reads LGHNA; CDR2 reads YSLEER. The CDR3 totals 20 residues. Trimming at V came to 1 base and at J to 4 bases, leaving 15 bases not matched to a gene. CDR3 amino acids: CASSQARGTSGGGGYNEQFF. In DNA form, the CDR3 reads TGCGCCAGCAGCCAAGCCCGAGGGACTAGCGGAGGAGGGGGGTACAATGAGCAGTTCTTC.

This clonotype was observed a few times. J is TRBJ2-1 and V is TRBV24-1, with 14 bases matching TRBD2. The junction had 18 bases not matched to a gene; V was cut back by 6 bases and J by 3 bases. Per the germline V gene, CDR1 is KGHDR and CDR2 is SFDVKD. There are 21 residues in the CDR3. The CDR3 region is CATSPTAGQGTSGSFYNEQFF. CDR3 nucleotide sequence: TGTGCCACCAGTCCGACAGCTGGACAGGGGACTAGCGGGAGCTTCTACAATGAGCAGTTCTTC.

This clonotype occurred a few times. CDR3 nucleotide sequence: TGCGCCAGCAGCTTGGACGGGAAGCATTCACCCCTCCACTTT. Translated: CASSLDGKHSPLHF. The chain is built from TRBV5-1 and TRBJ1-6; no reliable D call. Trimming took 0 bases from V and 8 from J, leaving 9 bases between them. In germline, CDR1 is SGHRS, CDR2 YFSETQ. The CDR3 spans 14 residues.

V and J are TRBV11-2 and TRBJ2-4; D uncertain. The J call may be incorrect, as the DNA end agrees better with TRBJ2-7. From germline, CDR1 is SGHAT and CDR2 FQNNGV. CDR3 length equals 12 residues. Here the CDR3 DNA reads TGTGCCAGCAGCTCCCAGCGATACGAGCAGTACTTC. Protein product: CASSSQRYEQYF.

This clonotype was observed a few times. The chain joins TRBV28 to TRBJ2-4; a weak D match, TRBD1 (5 bases). V lost 5 bases and J lost 3, with 14 bases in between. Per the germline V gene, CDR1 is MDHEN and CDR2 is SYDVKM. CDR3 length equals 15 residues. CDR3 sequence (DNA): TGTGCCAGCAGTCCAGGGTGGGGCGGCAAAAACATTCAGTACTTC. This encodes CASSPGWGGKNIQYF.

This clonotype was detected ten times or more. DNA for the CDR3: TGCAGCGTTGTTTCCTCCGGACTAGTCCAAAGCACAGATACGCAGTATTTT. This gives the protein CSVVSSGLVQSTDTQYF. V is TRBV29-1 and J is TRBJ2-3; 7 bases align to TRBD2. Per germline, CDR1 SQVTM and CDR2 ANQGSEA. CDR3 size: 17 residues. The V segment lost 4 bases and the J segment 0 bases; nucleotides outside the gene matches: 13.